This T cell receptor beta chain comes out of a study of breast tumors, draining lymph nodes, adjacent tissues. Each CDR3 protein gets one entry after TCRdb re-called the multiplex PCR reads with MiXCR. The table lists 45,000 to 60,000 distinct CDR3 sequences, roughly 23% of them singletons. This clonotype was counted at least ten times. Antigen unknown. Findings of the study overall: Compared with basal-like, luminal-like tumors shared significantly more repertoire with nontumor tissue. Compared with lymph nodes, tumors were less diverse; compared with nontumor tissue, more.

Trimming removed 6 bases from V and 2 bases from J; junction bases left unmatched: 4. Germline assignment: CDR1 MNHNS and CDR2 SASEGT. CDR3 length: 14 amino acids. Specimen: breast tumor tissue. This sequence originates from a female donor with breast cancer. Some clones in this sample may be carry-over from other donors' samples. The chain links TRBV6-1 to TRBJ2-3; 8 nucleotides match TRBD2. The CDR3 loop is CASRLAENTDTQYF. The CDR3, as DNA: TGTGCCAGCAGACTAGCGGAGAACACAGATACGCAGTATTTT.